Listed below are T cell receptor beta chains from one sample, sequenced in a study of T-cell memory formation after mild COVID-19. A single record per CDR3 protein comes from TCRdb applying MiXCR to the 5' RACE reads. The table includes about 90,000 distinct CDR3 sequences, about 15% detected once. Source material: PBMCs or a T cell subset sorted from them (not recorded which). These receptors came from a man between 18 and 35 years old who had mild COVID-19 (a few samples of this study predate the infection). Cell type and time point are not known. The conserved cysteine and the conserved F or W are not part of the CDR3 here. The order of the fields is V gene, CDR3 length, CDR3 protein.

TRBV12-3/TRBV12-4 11 ASSLGSINEAF
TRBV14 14 ASSQDRGQTYEKLF
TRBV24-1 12 ATRTGGNYNEQF
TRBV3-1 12 ASSPRRLSTEAF
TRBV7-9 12 ASSFPGARETQY
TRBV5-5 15 ASSWGGYLGTFGGYT
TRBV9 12 ASSVASYEETQY
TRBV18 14 ASSQPRGSGANVLT
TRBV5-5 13 ASSPGQGVMNIQY
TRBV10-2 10 ASSEYGAEAF
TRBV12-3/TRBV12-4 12 ASSTGTGVGELF
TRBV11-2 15 ASSLLAIGGAGETQY
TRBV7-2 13 ASSLAGGGVETQY
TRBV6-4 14 ASTHAVGSSSYEQY
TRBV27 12 ASSLGDSQETQY
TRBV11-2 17 ASSLEHAELNSGANVLT
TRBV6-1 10 ASSETGYEQY
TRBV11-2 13 ASTRQGLRTDTQY
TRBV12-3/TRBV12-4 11 ASSVRSNQPQH
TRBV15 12 ATSRDQGLKPQH
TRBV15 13 ATSRDRGYNSPLH
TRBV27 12 ASSPLAGGRTQY
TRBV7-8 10 ASSNERGPQH
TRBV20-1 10 SAGTVNYGYT
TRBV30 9 AWSVGDGYT
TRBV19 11 ASSRQGWETQY
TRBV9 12 ASSVGGRQETQY
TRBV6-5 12 ASSYYESGGEQF
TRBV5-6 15 ASSRLGAGGGTDTQY
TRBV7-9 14 ASSPSTRDLHGGYT
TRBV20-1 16 SARAELISGATNEKLF
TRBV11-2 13 ASMSGWGSGNTIY
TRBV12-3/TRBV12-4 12 ASSSSVTENIQY
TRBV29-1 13 SVEDFIYSPETQY
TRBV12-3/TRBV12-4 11 ASRPGGAGELF
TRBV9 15 ASSPGLVDPSYNEQF
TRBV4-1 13 ASRARTGLTGELF
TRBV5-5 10 ASSLTSYEQY
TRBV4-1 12 ASSLLSGTSEAF
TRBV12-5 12 ASGSGQGTYEQY
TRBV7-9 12 ALGGPPEGDEQF
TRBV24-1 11 ATSDLRGGPQY
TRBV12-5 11 ASGPPVDTEAF
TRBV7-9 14 ASSILEGTSTDTQY
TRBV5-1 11 ASSLLGNQPQH
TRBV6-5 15 ASSPTPAGVGYNEQF
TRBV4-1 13 ASSQEDDEGYEQY
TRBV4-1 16 ASSQLFIPGSGANVLT
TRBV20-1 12 SAREWGGNQPQH
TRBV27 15 ASNLAGDRGYNTEAF
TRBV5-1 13 ASELGGMNTGELF
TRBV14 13 ASSPQAEYSYEQY
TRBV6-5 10 ASSLDDNEQF
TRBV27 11 ASSFGGPNEQF
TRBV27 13 ASSLGTRSNQPQH
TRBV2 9 ASKPGETQY
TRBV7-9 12 ASSLGATRYEQY